Below, 24 T cell receptor beta chains from the same sample are listed, as sequenced in a study of blood T cells in healthy people across ages. Alongside a J-beta primer mix, a sample-barcoded 5' primer served in a second PCR lasting about 7 to 11 cycles. TCRdb re-derived calls from the 5' RACE reads in MiXCR, one entry per CDR3 protein. The data contain around 940,000 distinct CDR3 sequences, roughly 51% of them singletons. Sample: blood. These receptors were taken from a woman aged 55-69 years in good health.

This clonotype turned up a few times. V usage is TRBV4-1 and J usage is TRBJ2-3, with a possible D match to TRBD2 (6 bases). The CDR3 contains 16 residues. Trimming left V 5 bases short and J 5 bases short, with 20 bases between. Germline CDR1 and CDR2: MGHRA and YSYEKL. The CDR3 DNA reads as TGCGCCAGCAGCACAAGAGTCCGGGAGCGAGGAGATACGCAGTATTTT. It yields the protein CASSTRVRERGDTQYF.

The table lists this clonotype with a few counts. V usage is TRBV15 and J usage is TRBJ2-6; no clear D. Germline CDR1 and CDR2: LNHNV and YYDKDF (reference sequence). V lost 3 bases to trimming and J lost 0 bases, with 27 bases between them. This CDR3 contains 22 residues. CDR3 coding DNA: TGTGCCACCAGCAGTGCCTTTTCCGCCATCACAGATACCCTCTCTGGGGCCAACGTCCTGACTTTC. Its translation is CATSSAFSAITDTLSGANVLTF.

The chain carries TRBV7-2 and TRBJ2-5; D unresolved. With the DNA end fitting TRBJ2-7 better, the J assignment may be wrong. The CDR3 has 15 residues. Germline V gene data show CDR1 as SGHTA and CDR2 as FQGNSA. In DNA form, the CDR3 reads TGTGCCAGCAGCTTAATACAGAGAGTGGGGTACGAGCAGTACTTC. It translates to CASSLIQRVGYEQYF.

This clonotype was observed a few times. Being one base from a much bigger clone, this may be a read error. This chain joins TRBV11-2 and TRBJ1-6; D call uncertain. This CDR3 comprises 14 residues. Germline-derived CDR1 and CDR2 are SGHAT and FQNNGV. V dropped 6 bases and J dropped 14 bases, with 20 bases sitting between them. CDR3 bases: TGTGCCAGCAGTGCGGGTCTCGCTAAAGGCACCCTCCACTTT. This codes for CASSAGLAKGTLHF.

This clonotype was observed once. The chain links TRBV28 to TRBJ2-3; D unclear. The V end was cut by 2 bases, the J end by 5 bases, with 5 bases between. From germline, CDR1 is MDHEN and CDR2 SYDVKM. The CDR3 runs to 12 residues. The DNA for the CDR3 is TGTGCCAGCAGTTTAAATATAGATACGCAGTATTTT. Encoded protein: CASSLNIDTQYF.

The chain is built from TRBV28 and TRBJ2-4; tentatively, D is TRBD1 (8 bases). The end of the DNA is better explained by TRBJ2-7, so the J call may be wrong. The CDR3 has 17 residues. The V gene's germline CDR1 is MDHEN and CDR2 SYDVKM. This CDR3 is CASSPGHEQGGGNEQYF. The CDR3 DNA follows: TGTGCCAGCAGCCCAGGGCACGAACAGGGGGGAGGGAACGAGCAGTACTTC.

This clonotype was detected only a few times. This may arise from a read error, as a much more abundant clone is one base away. J is TRBJ2-7 and V is TRBV29-1; 11 positions agree with TRBD1. The V and J ends lost 6 bases and 7 bases, in that order; junction bases with no gene match: 8. This CDR3 region has 13 residues. Germline assignment: CDR1 SQVTM and CDR2 ANQGSEA. CDR3 in DNA: TGCAGCGTGGGACAGGGGGGGTGGAATGAGCAGTACTTC. Amino acids: CSVGQGGWNEQYF.

The DNA for the CDR3 is TGTGCCAGCAGCCAAAGATTAACAGGGTTGGGCACTGAAGCTTTCTTT. Its protein is CASSQRLTGLGTEAFF. This chain connects TRBV7-8 to TRBJ1-1; weak D call: TRBD1 (6 bases). This CDR3 region has 16 residues. Germline V gene lookup returns CDR1 SGHVS and CDR2 FQNEAQ. Trimming stripped 5 bases from V and 4 bases from J, with 20 bases between.

Regarding this clonotype: Mismatch with germline at one junction end may stem from a read error. V is TRBV4-1 and J is TRBJ2-4; TRBD1 is a possible D gene (5 bases). Germline V lookup: CDR1 MGHRA, CDR2 YSYEKL. The CDR3 runs to 18 residues. CDR3 coding DNA: TGCGCCAGCAGTCAAGATGGTTTTTCAGGGCCTTCCAAAAACATTCAGTACTTC. It specifies CASSQDGFSGPSKNIQYF.

The chain is built from TRBV30 and TRBJ1-2, with D possibly being TRBD1 (6 bases). Germline lookup yields CDR1 GTSNPN and CDR2 SVGIG (reference sequence). V was pared by 5 bases and J by 2 bases, with 21 bases between. This CDR3 spans 16 amino acids. The CDR3 region is CAWGKPRRDKNYGYTF. CDR3 sequence (DNA): TGTGCCTGGGGGAAGCCCCGCAGGGACAAGAACTATGGCTACACCTTC.

The chain uses TRBV7-9 and TRBJ2-7; D assignment may be TRBD1 or TRBD2 (7 bases each). This CDR3 comprises 15 residues. Germline CDR1 and CDR2: SEHNR and FQNEAQ (reference sequence). V was cut by 2 bases and J by 2 bases, with 13 bases left in between. DNA for the CDR3: TGTGCCAGCAGCTTAACCCAGGGGGGGCCCTACGAGCAGTACTTC. Translated: CASSLTQGGPYEQYF. Full variable domain (outside the CDR3, taken from reference TRBV7-9 and TRBJ2-7): DTGVSQNPRHKITKRGQNVTFRCDPISEHNRLYWYRQTLGQGPEFLTYFQNEAQLEKSRLLSDRFSAERPKGSFSTLEIQRTEQGDSAMYLCASSLTQGGPYEQYFGPGTRLTVT.

The chain carries TRBV20-1 and TRBJ2-4; a possible D gene is TRBD1 (6 bases). The CDR3 covers 15 residues. Trimming removed 6 bases at V and 0 bases at J, with 15 bases between. The germline CDR1 and CDR2 sequences are DFQATT and SNEGSKA (reference sequence). The CDR3 DNA follows: TGCAGTGCGCGACAGGACGAACTAGCCAAAAACATTCAGTACTTC. It encodes CSARQDELAKNIQYF.

This clonotype was detected ten times or more. At one of its ends the junction is not consistent with the germline gene, which may arise from a read error. The chain joins TRBV27 to TRBJ2-7; no firm D call. The length of the CDR3 is 13 residues. Per germline, CDR1 MNHEY and CDR2 SMNVEV (reference sequence). CDR3 sequence (DNA): TGTGCCAGCAGCTTATTCGGGTCCTACGAGCAGTACTTC. Translation: CASSLFGSYEQYF.

Comment on this clonotype: Relative to the germline gene, one junction end is altered; a read error may explain this. The rearrangement uses TRBV4-1 and TRBJ2-6; TRBD2 matches at 15 bases. The CDR3 contains 17 residues. Germline V gives CDR1 MGHRA, CDR2 YSYEKL. CDR3 coding DNA: TGCGCCAGTAGCCAGGGACTAGCGGGAGGAGGGGCCAACGTCCTGACTTTC. The encoded protein is CASSQGLAGGGANVLTF.

In this sample, this clonotype turned up a few times. The rearrangement joins TRBV5-1 to TRBJ2-7, with TRBD2 matching over 8 bases. Germline-derived CDR1 and CDR2 are SGHRS and YFSETQ. The ends lost 0 bases at V and 2 bases at J; junction bases unmatched: 4. This CDR3 is built from 15 residues. The CDR3 sequence: CASSLGPGLAYEQYF. CDR3 DNA: TGCGCCAGCAGCTTGGGCCCGGGACTAGCCTACGAGCAGTACTTC. The full variable domain, with the rest looked up from reference TRBV5-1 and TRBJ2-7, is KAGVTQTPRYLIKTRGQQVTLSCSPISGHRSVSWYQQTPGQGLQFLFEYFSETQRNKGNFPGRFSGRQFSNSRSEMNVSTLELGDSALYLCASSLGPGLAYEQYFGPGTRLTVT.

The chain has TRBV25-1 and TRBJ2-3, with a weak D call TRBD1 (5 bases). V gave up 4 bases and J gave up 0 bases, with 11 bases separating them. Germline CDR1 is MGHDK and CDR2 is SYGVNS. CDR3 length: 15 residues. The CDR3 spells CASSVGAGSTDTQYF. DNA of the CDR3: TGTGCCAGCAGTGTTGGTGCAGGGAGCACAGATACGCAGTATTTT.

This clonotype was observed a handful of times. The rearrangement links TRBV27 to TRBJ1-5; a weak D match, TRBD1 (6 bases). V lost 9 bases and J lost 6, with 21 bases in between. The CDR3 loop spans 15 amino acids. Germline V gives CDR1 MNHEY, CDR2 SMNVEV (reference sequence). The CDR3 DNA follows: TGTGCCAGTAGAGGGGGGGACCCGGGGGTTCAGCCCCAGCATTTT. Its protein is CASRGGDPGVQPQHF.

Only one count was recorded for this clonotype. The J gene is TRBJ2-6, the V gene TRBV11-2; TRBD2 agrees at 9 bases. The CDR3 extends over 18 amino acids. Trimming removed 0 bases from V and 1 base from J; junction bases left unmatched: 4. CDR1 is SGHAT and CDR2 is FQNNGV in the germline V gene. The CDR3 spells CASSLDRSGRSGANVLTF. In nucleotides, the CDR3 is TGTGCCAGCAGCTTAGACCGTAGCGGGAGATCTGGGGCCAACGTCCTGACTTTC.

This clonotype has just a few counts. The J gene is TRBJ2-1, the V gene TRBV20-1; 9 nucleotides match TRBD2. Trimming took 0 bases from V and 10 from J; bases not matched to a gene: 7. This CDR3 region has 14 residues. Germline V gives CDR1 DFQATT, CDR2 SNEGSKA (reference sequence). The DNA for the CDR3 is TGCAGTGCTAGAGATGGAGCGGGAGGATTCGAGCAGTTCTTC. Protein sequence: CSARDGAGGFEQFF.

This chain joins TRBV28 and TRBJ2-5; 7 nucleotides match TRBD2. The germline gives CDR1 MDHEN, CDR2 SYDVKM. The CDR3 consists of 14 residues. Trimming took 7 bases from V and 5 from J; bases not matched to a gene: 10. CDR3 sequence: CASTSPGLVETQYF. The CDR3 DNA reads as TGTGCCAGCACCTCACCCGGACTAGTTGAGACCCAGTACTTC.

A few counts support this clonotype. The chain joins TRBV29-1 to TRBJ2-1, with 9 bases aligning to TRBD2. Germline V gene lookup returns CDR1 SQVTM and CDR2 ANQGSEA. The CDR3 consists of 14 residues. J was trimmed by 8 bases and V by 7 bases; bases with no gene match: 12. The CDR3: CSATGTSFPHEQFF. CDR3 bases: TGCAGCGCCACCGGGACTAGCTTCCCCCATGAGCAGTTCTTC.

This clonotype was observed a handful of times. This sequence joins TRBV7-3 and TRBJ2-3; D gene uncertain. Germline CDR1 reads SGHTA; CDR2 reads FQGTGA. This CDR3 is built from 17 residues. Trimming pared 2 bases from V and 2 bases from J, leaving 17 bases between. CDR3 sequence: CASSLRLPRILTDTQYF. CDR3 DNA: TGTGCCAGCAGCTTACGGCTACCGAGAATTCTCACAGATACGCAGTATTTT.

The DNA of the CDR3 is TGTGCCAGCAGCCAAGAAAGACTAGATTCGTCCTACGAGCAGTACTTC. It specifies CASSQERLDSSYEQYF. This chain connects TRBV3-1 to TRBJ2-5; TRBD2 is a possible D gene (6 bases). The last part of the DNA fits TRBJ2-7 better; the J call may be wrong. The CDR3 is made up of 16 amino acids. Per germline, CDR1 LGHDT and CDR2 YNNKEL (reference sequence).

CDR3 DNA sequence: TGCAGTGCTAGAGATCATAGCCCAGCGGTTCGCGGCACAGATACGCAGTATTTT. Translated: CSARDHSPAVRGTDTQYF. V usage is TRBV20-1 and J usage is TRBJ2-3, with D possibly matching TRBD2 (5 bases). The ends were cut back, 0 bases at V and 1 base at J, with 20 bases in the middle. Germline values: CDR1 DFQATT, CDR2 SNEGSKA (reference sequence). There are 18 residues in the CDR3.